A selection of T cell receptor beta chains follows, all from one sample in a study of T cell repertoires in cytomegalovirus infection. MiXCR, applied by TCRdb to the reads, yields one record per CDR3 protein. The sample carries roughly 730,000 distinct CDR3 sequences, roughly 33% recorded once. Which antigens these TCRs recognize remains unknown. The sequences come from cultured PBMCs, collected from culture after CMV antigen stimulation. Source of these receptors: a human donor in good health (CMV status not recorded). Some clones in this sample may be carry-over from other donors' samples. Each CDR3 is given with its conserved first and last residue. D genes are given only for firm matches. Size is stated for part of the rows, as once, few or many counts, or as a class when the clone is expanded.

clone size	V gene	J gene	D gene	CDR3 DNA	CDR3 protein
NA	TRBV29-1	TRBJ2-3	NA	TGCAGCGTTATATTAGGGGGCACAGATACGCAGTATTTT	CSVILGGTDTQYF
NA	TRBV7-9	TRBJ1-2	NA	TGTGCCAGCAGCTTAGTGTACACCGGTTATGATGGCTACACCTTC	CASSLVYTGYDGYTF
NA	TRBV2	TRBJ1-5	NA	TGTGCCAGCAGCGCCCAGAGTAGCAATCAGCCCCAGCATTTT	CASSAQSSNQPQHF
many	TRBV7-2	TRBJ1-1	TRBD1	TGTGCCAGCAGCCTCCGGACAGGGGGCGTGGTGAACACTGAAGCTTTCTTT	CASSLRTGGVVNTEAFF
many	TRBV7-2	TRBJ2-7	NA	TGTGCCAGCAGCTTAGCCCTGACCGCGGCGGCATACGAGCAGTACTTC	CASSLALTAAAYEQYF
few	TRBV18	TRBJ1-2	NA	TGTGCCAGCTCACTGGCTTTTGGGGACGGCTACACCTTC	CASSLAFGDGYTF
NA	TRBV11-2	TRBJ2-1	NA	TGTGCCAGCAGCTTAGTGACGCGGAGCTCCTACAATGAGCAGTTCTTC	CASSLVTRSSYNEQFF
NA	TRBV7-2	TRBJ2-3	NA	TGTGCCAGCAGCTTAGCGGCGGGCGGGTACACAGATACGCAGTATTTT	CASSLAAGGYTDTQYF
NA	TRBV7-4	TRBJ2-1	NA	TGTGCCAGCAGCTCTTTGGGTCCTCAGTTCTTC	CASSSLGPQFF
NA	TRBV19	TRBJ2-3	TRBD2	TGTGCCAGTTGCAACCCGGGGGGTCGCACAGATACGCAGTATTTT	CASCNPGGRTDTQYF
few	TRBV7-9	TRBJ2-5	NA	TGTGCCAGCAGCTTAGGCTCGTTCGGTGGGGAGACCCAGTACTTC	CASSLGSFGGETQYF
NA	TRBV2	TRBJ1-2	TRBD1	TGTGCCAGCGGGACAGGGGCGAACTATGGCTACACCTTC	CASGTGANYGYTF
many	TRBV27	TRBJ1-5	NA	TGTGCCAGCAGCCCTCTGTTGACAGGAGATCAGCCCCAGCATTTT	CASSPLLTGDQPQHF
many	TRBV7-2	TRBJ2-3	NA	TGTGCCAGCAGCTTAGAGAGGACAGATACGCAGTATTTT	CASSLERTDTQYF
few	TRBV12-3/TRBV12-4	TRBJ2-3	NA	TGTGCCAGCAGAACATTGTCGAATACGCAGTATTTT	CASRTLSNTQYF
NA	TRBV20-1	TRBJ2-7	NA	TGCAGTGCCGCGCAATACGAGCAGTACTTC	CSAAQYEQYF
NA	TRBV20-1	TRBJ1-6	NA	TGCAGTGCCAGCCGAGGGACGACCCGACCTAGGGATTCACCCCTCCACTTT	CSASRGTTRPRDSPLHF
once	TRBV19	TRBJ1-5	NA	TGTGCCAGTAGTATAAGAGGGACAACTCAGCCCCAGCATTTT	CASSIRGTTQPQHF
few	TRBV6-6	TRBJ2-7	TRBD2	TGTGCCAGCAGCCGCCTGGGTAGCGGGAGTGCAGGCGAGCAGTACTTC	CASSRLGSGSAGEQYF
NA	TRBV2	TRBJ1-2	NA	TGTGCCAGCAGTCAAGGGACATCAGGGGTGTATGGCTACACCTTC	CASSQGTSGVYGYTF
few	TRBV7-2	TRBJ1-5	NA	TGTGCCAGCAGCTTACCCCATCAGCCCCAGCATTTT	CASSLPHQPQHF
few	TRBV7-2	TRBJ2-3	NA	TGTGCCAGCAGCTTAGTGGGGTGGGAGCCGAGCACAGATACGCAGTATTTT	CASSLVGWEPSTDTQYF
few	TRBV7-9	TRBJ2-3	TRBD2	TGTGCCAGCAGCGAGACTAGCGGCACAGATACGCAGTATTTT	CASSETSGTDTQYF
NA	TRBV2	TRBJ2-1	TRBD1	TGTGCCAGCAGTGCGCCCGGACAGGGTAACTACAATGAGCAGTTCTTC	CASSAPGQGNYNEQFF
NA	TRBV19	TRBJ2-4	TRBD1	TGTGCCAGTAGTCCCGGACAGGGGGGCTCTTTCGCCATTCAGTACTTC	CASSPGQGGSFAIQYF
NA	TRBV4-2	TRBJ2-7	NA	TGTGCCAGCAGCCAAGATCTTGACTGGCCCTCCTACGAGCAGTACTTC	CASSQDLDWPSYEQYF
few	TRBV7-9	TRBJ1-1	NA	TGTGCCAGCAGCTCTTTTGGGGAAGCTTTCTTT	CASSSFGEAFF
few	TRBV18	TRBJ2-5	NA	TGTGCCAGCTCACCCGGCGGGGCGATTCAAGAGACCCAGTACTTC	CASSPGGAIQETQYF
NA	TRBV2	TRBJ1-5	NA	TGTGCCAGCAGTGAAGCGCGGACGGGATATCAGCCCCAGCATTTT	CASSEARTGYQPQHF
few	TRBV6-5	TRBJ2-3	TRBD2	TGTGCCATATCTACGGGACTAGCGGGAGCCCAAGGGGCCACAGATACGCAGTATTTT	CAISTGLAGAQGATDTQYF
few	TRBV10-3	TRBJ1-1	NA	TGTGCCATCAGTGAGTCTTTGGGGCAGTCAGCTTTCTTT	CAISESLGQSAFF
many	TRBV28	TRBJ2-7	NA	TGTGCCAGCAGTTTGCAGGGGCCCTACGAGCAGTACTTC	CASSLQGPYEQYF
NA	TRBV28	TRBJ1-3	TRBD1	TGTGCCAGCAGCTTAATAGGGGGCGGAAACACCATATATTTT	CASSLIGGGNTIYF
few	TRBV5-6	TRBJ1-5	NA	TGTGCCAGCAGCCCAGAGTATGTAGGGGCCGGGAGCAATCAGCCCCAGCATTTT	CASSPEYVGAGSNQPQHF
NA	TRBV20-1	TRBJ2-1	NA	TGCAGTGCTGCCCTGGGTTGGTACAATGAGCAGTTCTTC	CSAALGWYNEQFF
NA	TRBV12-3/TRBV12-4	TRBJ2-1	TRBD2	TGTGCCAGCAGTCCCGGGACTAGCACGGTGTTTAATGAGCAGTTCTTC	CASSPGTSTVFNEQFF
few	TRBV5-4	TRBJ2-3	NA	TGTGCCAGCAGCTTGGATTCAAGTGCCACAGATACGCAGTATTTT	CASSLDSSATDTQYF
NA	TRBV20-1	TRBJ2-3	TRBD2	TGCAGTGCTCAGCCGGGACTAACTAGGGATACGCAGTATTTT	CSAQPGLTRDTQYF
few	TRBV12-5	TRBJ2-2	NA	TGTGCTAGTGGCTCGACAGAGGTCATGACCGGGGAGCTGTTTTTT	CASGSTEVMTGELFF
few	TRBV6-1	TRBJ2-3	NA	TGTGCCAGCAATCGGGACTCCCGAACAGATACGCAGTATTTT	CASNRDSRTDTQYF
NA	TRBV28	TRBJ2-2	TRBD2	TGTGCCAGCAGTTTCCCCCCGATTTTGCGGGAGAGGAACACCGGGGAGCTGTTTTTT	CASSFPPILRERNTGELFF
NA	TRBV7-2	TRBJ2-7	NA	TGTGCCAGCAGCTTAGAGGCAGGGATCCTCTACGAGCAGTACTTC	CASSLEAGILYEQYF
once	TRBV12-3/TRBV12-4	TRBJ2-7	TRBD2	TGTGCCAGCAGTTTAGCGGCTAGCGGGAGCGGCGAGCAGTACTTC	CASSLAASGSGEQYF
NA	TRBV29-1	TRBJ2-1	TRBD2	TGCAGCGTCACTACCGGGACTAGCGGGAGTTTTAGGCAGTTCTTC	CSVTTGTSGSFRQFF
NA	TRBV7-9	TRBJ2-1	TRBD1	TGTGCCAGCAGCGCACAGAGAGGGACAGTAACCTACAATGAGCAGTTCTTC	CASSAQRGTVTYNEQFF
few	TRBV19	TRBJ2-3	NA	TGTGCCAGTAGTATGGCCGGACCAGATACGCAGTATTTT	CASSMAGPDTQYF